A selection of T cell receptor beta chains follows, all from one sample in a study of CD8+ T cells in alopecia areata. Sequencing used immunoSEQ multiplex PCR; TCRdb keeps in-frame clones, though not all of them. The sample contains roughly 150,000 clones, 54% of which appear only once. The source material was CD8+ T cells sorted from blood, sampled at week 4, from a patient treated with tofacitinib. All receptors derive from a human donor with alopecia areata. Each CDR3 is given without its conserved first and last residue. The order of the fields is V gene, clone size, J gene, CDR3 protein. The size entry is marked missing in some rows and otherwise reads once, few, many or a size class.

V gene: TRBV27
clone size: NA
J gene: TRBJ2-7
CDR3 protein: ASSLGLSYEQY

V gene: TRBV7-9
clone size: many
J gene: TRBJ2-5
CDR3 protein: ASSPRTPEETQY

V gene: TRBV27
clone size: NA
J gene: TRBJ2-3
CDR3 protein: ASSLRGQGGTDTQY

V gene: TRBV9
clone size: once
J gene: TRBJ2-5
CDR3 protein: ASSAEAGGLETQY

V gene: TRBV30
clone size: few
J gene: TRBJ1-2
CDR3 protein: AWSGDREGEDGYT

V gene: TRBV5-1
clone size: NA
J gene: TRBJ2-7
CDR3 protein: ASSRTVTYEQY

V gene: TRBV2
clone size: NA
J gene: TRBJ2-2
CDR3 protein: ASSVRDRNTGELF

V gene: TRBV10-3
clone size: NA
J gene: TRBJ2-3
CDR3 protein: AISGGQSSTDTQY

V gene: TRBV27
clone size: NA
J gene: TRBJ1-2
CDR3 protein: ASSSDGSNYGYT

V gene: TRBV30
clone size: NA
J gene: TRBJ2-5
CDR3 protein: AWSPSGGPKGETQY

V gene: TRBV6-5
clone size: few
J gene: TRBJ1-1
CDR3 protein: ASSYSLSTGNTEAF

V gene: TRBV13
clone size: NA
J gene: TRBJ2-1
CDR3 protein: ASSSWASSDEQF

V gene: TRBV4-1
clone size: NA
J gene: TRBJ1-2
CDR3 protein: ASSQENRGAYGYT

V gene: TRBV14
clone size: NA
J gene: TRBJ2-1
CDR3 protein: ASSQVIYNEQF

V gene: TRBV11-2
clone size: NA
J gene: TRBJ1-2
CDR3 protein: ASSLVLGDYT

V gene: TRBV27
clone size: NA
J gene: TRBJ2-1
CDR3 protein: ASSTSGADEQF

V gene: TRBV6-5
clone size: NA
J gene: TRBJ2-1
CDR3 protein: ASSELAGGNEQF

V gene: TRBV27
clone size: few
J gene: TRBJ1-2
CDR3 protein: ASSFGPTSGYT

V gene: TRBV4-1
clone size: NA
J gene: TRBJ1-1
CDR3 protein: ASSQDLRGTEAF

V gene: TRBV27
clone size: NA
J gene: TRBJ2-7
CDR3 protein: ASSLAGTHYEQY

V gene: TRBV7-9
clone size: few
J gene: TRBJ2-7
CDR3 protein: ASSLGQPHEQY

V gene: TRBV30
clone size: NA
J gene: TRBJ2-1
CDR3 protein: AGESYNEQF

V gene: TRBV27
clone size: NA
J gene: TRBJ1-2
CDR3 protein: ASSYSGVYGYT

V gene: TRBV15
clone size: NA
J gene: TRBJ1-2
CDR3 protein: ATSRDGSGYT

V gene: TRBV30
clone size: NA
J gene: TRBJ1-1
CDR3 protein: AWDHLGATEAF

V gene: TRBV11-2
clone size: few
J gene: TRBJ1-1
CDR3 protein: ASSFTGRDTEAF

V gene: TRBV7-8
clone size: few
J gene: TRBJ2-1
CDR3 protein: ASSLRGSYNEQF

V gene: TRBV7-9
clone size: few
J gene: TRBJ2-1
CDR3 protein: ASSFSGGSSYNEQF

V gene: TRBV27
clone size: NA
J gene: TRBJ2-6
CDR3 protein: ASSLGRGSGANVLT

V gene: TRBV29-1
clone size: few
J gene: TRBJ2-1
CDR3 protein: SVQWGQGPYNEQF

V gene: TRBV4-1
clone size: few
J gene: TRBJ2-7
CDR3 protein: ASSQDRGPLYEQY

V gene: TRBV27
clone size: once
J gene: TRBJ1-2
CDR3 protein: ASKATGGMGYGYT

V gene: TRBV23-1
clone size: few
J gene: TRBJ1-4
CDR3 protein: ASTRLGQWEKLF

V gene: TRBV6-7
clone size: NA
J gene: TRBJ1-6
CDR3 protein: ASSFRGYRAPLH

V gene: TRBV4-3
clone size: NA
J gene: TRBJ2-2
CDR3 protein: ASSQLARGTGELF

V gene: TRBV4-1
clone size: NA
J gene: TRBJ2-2
CDR3 protein: ASSQGQGSGTGELF

V gene: TRBV4-3
clone size: NA
J gene: TRBJ2-3
CDR3 protein: ASSRLTGSTDTQY

V gene: TRBV7-9
clone size: few
J gene: TRBJ2-7
CDR3 protein: ASSLGVGGSSYEQY

V gene: TRBV9
clone size: once
J gene: TRBJ1-1
CDR3 protein: ASSVEGVFTEAF

V gene: TRBV7-7
clone size: NA
J gene: TRBJ2-7
CDR3 protein: ASHQGQNEQY

V gene: TRBV5-4
clone size: NA
J gene: TRBJ2-7
CDR3 protein: ASSQGWGYEQY

V gene: TRBV30
clone size: once
J gene: TRBJ1-2
CDR3 protein: AWSVLRASDGYT

V gene: TRBV5-4
clone size: NA
J gene: TRBJ2-1
CDR3 protein: ASSLTGSSYNEQF

V gene: TRBV25-1
clone size: NA
J gene: TRBJ2-1
CDR3 protein: ASREGRSEQF

V gene: TRBV27
clone size: NA
J gene: TRBJ2-1
CDR3 protein: ASSPGTYNEQF

V gene: TRBV25-1
clone size: once
J gene: TRBJ2-3
CDR3 protein: ASRLDSQGTDTQY

V gene: TRBV27
clone size: NA
J gene: TRBJ2-1
CDR3 protein: ASSLPYAGGPNEQF

V gene: TRBV13
clone size: NA
J gene: TRBJ2-5
CDR3 protein: ASSLEEETQY

V gene: TRBV7-9
clone size: NA
J gene: TRBJ1-1
CDR3 protein: ASSLGLTGEAEAF